This TCR beta chain was identified in a study of T cells in Graves' hyperthyroidism and ophthalmopathy. The CDR3 totals 14 residues. The J segment lost 4 bases and the V segment lost 8 bases, leaving 9 bases of the junction unmatched. Germline CDR1 reads DFQATT; CDR2 reads SNEGSKA (reference sequence). This clonotype was counted once. Amplification yielded TCR beta CDR3 regions, with RNA transcripts as the source. Primed by the HTBI set, a first-round RT-PCR was run on the TCR CDR3. TCRdb ran MiXCR on the multiplex PCR reads and lists one entry per CDR3 protein. The profile shows 530,000 or so distinct CDR3 sequences, 46% of them singletons. Stable hyperthyroidism: no ophthalmopathy progression over 18 months of follow-up. Hyperthyroidism in the patients, aged 18 to 65, was newly diagnosed and under 2 months in duration.

The source of this sequence is a woman aged 18-29 years with Graves' hyperthyroidism. The J gene is TRBJ2-5, the V gene TRBV20-1; 11 nucleotides agree with TRBD2. The sample was peripheral blood or thyroid tissue (not recorded which). In DNA, the CDR3 is TGCAGTCCCCCACTAGCGGGAGAACGAGAGACCCAGTACTTC. It encodes CSPPLAGERETQYF.